A single sample gave rise to the 28 T cell receptor beta chains below, sequenced in a study of CXCR3-negative and CXCR3-positive naive CD8 T cells. General observations from the study: Naive cells with CXCR3 showed TRB CDR3s that were more hydrophobic than those in CXCR3-negative naive cells.

No antigen is known for these receptors. UMI-labeled TRB cDNA libraries were prepared by 5' RACE. TCRdb reprocessed the 5' RACE reads and reports one entry per CDR3 protein, with no DNA. The sample totals around 110,000 distinct CDR3 sequences. The specimen was naive CXCR3+ CD8+ T cells from blood. The subset denotes: CD45RO-CCR7+CD27+CD95- naive CD8+ T cells expressing CXCR3 (TNR3+). The receptors stem from a human donor in good health. Some clones in this sample may be carry-over from other donors' samples.

The V gene is TRBV2, the J gene TRBJ2-3; the D call of TRBD2 rests on TCRdb alone, since no DNA is present to check it. The CDR3 extends over 15 amino acids. Germline lookup yields CDR1 SNHLY and CDR2 FYNNEI. This CDR3 reads CASSPGPMRTDTQYF. The full variable domain, with the rest looked up from reference TRBV2 and TRBJ2-3, is EPEVTQTPSHQVTQMGQEVILRCVPISNHLYFYWYRQILGQKVEFLVSFYNNEISEKSEIFDDQFSVERPDGSNFTLKIRSTKLEDSAMYFCASSPGPMRTDTQYFGPGTRLTVL.

This rearrangement joins TRBV12-3 or TRBV12-4 to TRBJ2-7. This CDR3 contains 14 residues. The CDR3 loop reads CASSFGVGDYEQYF.

The chain joins TRBV11-3 to TRBJ2-1; TCRdb's D call of TRBD2 is untestable without DNA. The CDR3 loop spans 20 amino acids. The V gene's germline CDR1 is SGHNT and CDR2 YENEEA. This CDR3 is CASSRRLAGHDNLLHNEQFF.

This chain uses TRBV6-4 with TRBJ2-2; TCRdb picks TRBD1, but there is no DNA to check that call. The V gene's germline CDR1 is MRHNA and CDR2 SNTAGT. The CDR3 spans 13 residues. This CDR3 is CASSPEGAGELFF.

This rearrangement joins TRBV29-1 to TRBJ1-2. CDR1 and CDR2 (germline): SQVTM, ANQGSEA. This CDR3 is 15 amino acids long. The CDR3 reads CSGLGGYPNNYGYTF.

CDR3 sequence reads: CSGSRDSYGYTF. V usage is TRBV29-1 and J usage is TRBJ1-2. The germline gives CDR1 SQVTM, CDR2 ANQGSEA. The CDR3 contains 12 residues.

The rearrangement links TRBV11-2 to TRBJ2-2; TCRdb reports TRBD2, a call that lacks DNA to check it against. There are 16 residues in the CDR3. CDR1 SGHAT and CDR2 FQNNGV come from the germline V gene. The CDR3 loop is CASSSPSGRATGELFF.

The J gene is TRBJ2-7, the V gene TRBV29-1; TCRdb reports TRBD2, a call that lacks DNA to check it against. The CDR3 consists of 14 residues. CDR1 is SQVTM, CDR2 ANQGSEA, per germline. This CDR3 is CSVETQGHPYEQYF.

The chain uses TRBV5-1 and TRBJ2-3; absent DNA, TCRdb's TRBD1 call cannot be checked. CDR3 size: 15 residues. Germline CDR1 and CDR2: SGHRS and YFSETQ. The CDR3 reads CASSLDTGGIDTQYF. The variable domain in full, with the rest retrieved from reference TRBV5-1 and TRBJ2-3, is KAGVTQTPRYLIKTRGQQVTLSCSPISGHRSVSWYQQTPGQGLQFLFEYFSETQRNKGNFPGRFSGRQFSNSRSEMNVSTLELGDSALYLCASSLDTGGIDTQYFGPGTRLTVL.

The V gene is TRBV7-9, the J gene TRBJ1-2. The CDR3 is made up of 12 amino acids. The germline V gene has CDR1 SEHNR and CDR2 FQNEAQ (reference sequence). The CDR3: CASSYPTPGYTF. The entire variable domain, with the rest obtained from reference TRBV7-9 and TRBJ1-2, is as follows: DTGVSQNPRHKITKRGQNVTFRCDPISEHNRLYWYRQTLGQGPEFLTYFQNEAQLEKSRLLSDRFSAERPKGSFSTLEIQRTEQGDSAMYLCASSYPTPGYTFGSGTRLTVV.

The CDR3 loop reads CASSLGDVGSYNEQFF. The V gene is TRBV28, the J gene TRBJ2-1; TCRdb reports TRBD1, a call that lacks DNA to check it against. The CDR3 spans 16 residues. From germline, CDR1 is MDHEN and CDR2 SYDVKM.

This chain connects TRBV7-9 to TRBJ2-2; the TCRdb call, TRBD2, lacks DNA for checking. Per the germline V gene, CDR1 is SEHNR and CDR2 is FQNEAQ (reference sequence). The CDR3 spans 16 residues. CDR3 loop: CASSLSGAGDTGELFF.

The chain employs TRBV5-6 and TRBJ2-1. The CDR3 loop spans 13 amino acids. From germline, CDR1 is SGHDT and CDR2 YYEEEE. CDR3 sequence: CASSPTSYNEQFF.

The V and J genes are TRBV7-9 and TRBJ2-7; checking the TCRdb D call of TRBD1 is not possible without DNA. The CDR3 has 17 amino acids. The germline CDR1 and CDR2 sequences are SEHNR and FQNEAQ (reference sequence). The CDR3 sequence: CASSLRSGELLTYEQYF.

The rearrangement links TRBV29-1 to TRBJ2-3; the D call of TRBD2 rests on TCRdb alone, since no DNA is present to check it. Germline values: CDR1 SQVTM, CDR2 ANQGSEA. The CDR3 is 13 amino acids. CDR3 protein: CSATSGITDTQYF.

J is TRBJ1-2 and V is TRBV29-1. This CDR3 has 11 amino acids. The germline V gene encodes CDR1 SQVTM and CDR2 ANQGSEA. The CDR3 sequence: CSVPEGYGYTF.

The chain links TRBV20-1 to TRBJ2-6. The CDR3 covers 16 residues. CDR1 and CDR2 (germline): DFQATT, SNEGSKA (reference sequence). CDR3 residues: CSASDGGASGANVLTF.

The rearrangement uses TRBV6-6 and TRBJ2-1; no DNA is available, so the TRBD2 call from TCRdb remains unchecked. CDR1 is MNHNY, CDR2 SVGAGI, per germline (reference sequence). The CDR3 consists of 15 residues. The CDR3 loop is CASVLSGGVYNEQFF.

The rearrangement links TRBV5-6 to TRBJ2-1; TCRdb gives TRBD1 as the D gene, but with no DNA this cannot be confirmed. The CDR3 totals 14 residues. Germline assignment: CDR1 SGHDT and CDR2 YYEEEE. CDR3 sequence: CASSPLTRGNEQFF.

The genes are TRBV6-5 and TRBJ1-1; the TRBD1 assignment by TCRdb is unverifiable without DNA. The CDR3 has 15 amino acids. Germline-derived CDR1 and CDR2 are MNHEY and SVGAGI. CDR3: CASSLPGQGITEAFF.

The V gene is TRBV20-1, the J gene TRBJ2-7; TCRdb names TRBD2, which stays unverified in the absence of DNA. The CDR3 runs 20 residues. Germline CDR1 is DFQATT and CDR2 is SNEGSKA (reference sequence). CDR3: CSARDQPTSGGYKPSYEQYF.

The CDR3 sequence is CASSYGQAWEETQYF. The rearrangement links TRBV6-5 to TRBJ2-5. The CDR3 is 15 amino acids. Germline CDR1 and CDR2: MNHEY and SVGAGI.

The genes are TRBV28 and TRBJ2-7. There are 14 residues in the CDR3. Germline values: CDR1 MDHEN, CDR2 SYDVKM. CDR3 loop: CASSPTSYEYEQYF. Together with reference TRBV28 and TRBJ2-7, the CDR3 gives the full variable domain: DVKVTQSSRYLVKRTGEKVFLECVQDMDHENMFWYRQDPGLGLRLIYFSYDVKMKEKGDIPEGYSVSREKKERFSLILESASTNQTSMYLCASSPTSYEYEQYFGPGTRLTVT.

The CDR3 here is CASRVSGTSGADTQYF. This chain joins TRBV12-2 and TRBJ2-3. TRBV12-2 is given as a pseudogene. CDR3 size: 16 residues.

The CDR3 is CASSPGLAREQYF. This chain connects TRBV6-5 to TRBJ2-7; the D call of TRBD2 rests on TCRdb alone, since no DNA is present to check it. Germline-derived CDR1 and CDR2 are MNHEY and SVGAGI. This CDR3 comprises 13 residues.

The chain recombines TRBV3-1 with TRBJ2-1; as DNA is missing, the TRBD2 call by TCRdb cannot be tested. In germline, CDR1 is LGHDT, CDR2 YNNKEL (reference sequence). The CDR3 covers 15 residues. CDR3: CASSLGTSGRNEQFF.

The V and J genes are TRBV11-3 and TRBJ2-7; the TCRdb D gene call, TRBD1, has no DNA to confirm it. There are 14 residues in the CDR3. The germline V gene has CDR1 SGHNT and CDR2 YENEEA. Here the CDR3 reads CASSSGQDHYEQYF.

The V call is TRBV9, the J call TRBJ1-2; TCRdb reports TRBD1, a call that lacks DNA to check it against. The CDR3 spans 16 residues. Per the germline V gene, CDR1 is SGDLS and CDR2 is YYNGEE. The CDR3 sequence is CASSAGTGGAVYGYTF. Looking up the rest from reference TRBV9 and TRBJ1-2 gives the full variable domain: DSGVTQTPKHLITATGQRVTLRCSPRSGDLSVYWYQQSLDQGLQFLIQYYNGEERAKGNILERFSAQQFPDLHSELNLSSLELGDSALYFCASSAGTGGAVYGYTFGSGTRLTVV.